This TCR beta chain was sequenced for a study of shared clonotypes between healthy human individuals. Across the study: Each donor's CD4 naive and CD4 memory cells filled three plates apiece, CD8 naive two, and CD8 memory one.

Profiled with immunoSEQ multiplex PCR; TCRdb holds only in-frame clones, not every one. In the table there are under 1,100,000 clones, 75% to 85% of which are singletons. Note on this clone: The antigen is unknown. A read error may be the cause here, since a much bigger clone is one base away.

The study drew its donors from healthy HIV-negative adults without recent acute infections or vaccinations. The study's findings and limits: Across a handful of donors, naive CD4 shared around 5.1%, naive CD8 more than 3%, memory CD4 about 2.5%, memory CD8 approximately 0.4%. Estimated richness was generally greater in naive than memory subsets.

CDR1 is MNHEY, CDR2 SMNVEV, per germline (reference sequence). V lost 6 bases and J lost 2, with 11 bases in between. CDR3 length equals 14 residues. The gene calls are TRBV27 and TRBJ1-5, with D unresolved. Sequencing was performed on memory CD4+ T cells from PBMCs. Sample subset: CD45RA-negative fraction. This TCR was sampled from a man aged 18 to 30 in good health. Some clones in this sample may be carry-over from other donors' samples. This chain's CDR3 is CASSPGFGNQPQHF. Written as DNA, the CDR3 is TGTGCCAGCAGCCCCGGGTTTGGCAATCAGCCCCAGCATTTT.